This T cell receptor (beta chain) was identified in a study of HIV-infected patients and healthy controls. The V gene lost 4 bases and the J gene lost 0 bases, with 17 bases spanning the gap. The germline CDR1 and CDR2 sequences are PRHDT and FYEKMQ (reference sequence). The CDR3 has 17 amino acids. This clonotype was recorded at least ten times. TCRdb re-analysed the 5' RACE reads in MiXCR, keeping a single row per CDR3 protein. Of over 55,000 distinct CDR3 sequences in the sample, 16% were seen once. What was sequenced was CD4+ T cells from blood. V is TRBV13 and J is TRBJ2-3; unclear D gene. The TCR sequence derives from a human donor in good health. The CDR3 protein is CASSSLNPLTSTDTQYF. In nucleotides, the CDR3 is TGTGCCAGCAGCTCCCTCAATCCCTTAACCAGCACAGATACGCAGTATTTT.